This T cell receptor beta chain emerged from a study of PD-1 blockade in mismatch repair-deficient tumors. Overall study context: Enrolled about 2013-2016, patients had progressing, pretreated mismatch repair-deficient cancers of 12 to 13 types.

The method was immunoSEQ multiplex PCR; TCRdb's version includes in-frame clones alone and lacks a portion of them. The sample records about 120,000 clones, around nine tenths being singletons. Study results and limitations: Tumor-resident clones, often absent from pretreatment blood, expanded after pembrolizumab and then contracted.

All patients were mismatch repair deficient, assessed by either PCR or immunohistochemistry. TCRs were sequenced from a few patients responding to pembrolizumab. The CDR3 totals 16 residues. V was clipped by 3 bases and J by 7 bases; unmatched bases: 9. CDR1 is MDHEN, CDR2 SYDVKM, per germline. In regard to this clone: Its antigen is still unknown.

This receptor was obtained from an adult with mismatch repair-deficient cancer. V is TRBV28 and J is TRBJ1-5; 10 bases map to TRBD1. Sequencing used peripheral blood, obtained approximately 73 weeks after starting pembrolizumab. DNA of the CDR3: TGTGCCAGCAGTTTTAACGGACAGGGGGTCAACCAGCCCCAGCATTTT. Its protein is CASSFNGQGVNQPQHF.